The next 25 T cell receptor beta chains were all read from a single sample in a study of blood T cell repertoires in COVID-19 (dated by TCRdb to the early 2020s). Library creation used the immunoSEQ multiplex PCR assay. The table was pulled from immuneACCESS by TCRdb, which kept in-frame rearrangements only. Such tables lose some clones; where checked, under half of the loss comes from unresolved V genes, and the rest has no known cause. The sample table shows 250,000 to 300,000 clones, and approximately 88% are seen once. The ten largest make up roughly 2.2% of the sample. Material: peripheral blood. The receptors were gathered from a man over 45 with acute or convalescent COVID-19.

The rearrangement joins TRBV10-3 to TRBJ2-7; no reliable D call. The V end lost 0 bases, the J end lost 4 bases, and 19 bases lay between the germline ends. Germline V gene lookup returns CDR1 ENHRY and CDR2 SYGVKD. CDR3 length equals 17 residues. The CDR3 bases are TGTGCCATCAGTGAGTCGACGGGTCCACGGCTGGGTTACGAGCAGTACTTC. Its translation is CAISESTGPRLGYEQYF.

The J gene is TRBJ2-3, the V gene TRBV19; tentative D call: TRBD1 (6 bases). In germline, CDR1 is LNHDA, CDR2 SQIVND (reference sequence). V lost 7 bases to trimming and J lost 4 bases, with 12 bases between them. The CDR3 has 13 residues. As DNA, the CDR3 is TGTGCCAGTAACAGGGCTCCCGCAGATACGCAGTATTTT. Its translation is CASNRAPADTQYF.

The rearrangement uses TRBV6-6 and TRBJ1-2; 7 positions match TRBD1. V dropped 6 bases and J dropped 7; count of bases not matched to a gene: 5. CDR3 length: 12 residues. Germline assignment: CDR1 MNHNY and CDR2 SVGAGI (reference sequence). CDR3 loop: CASRATGSGYTF. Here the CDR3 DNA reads TGTGCCAGCAGAGCGACAGGGAGTGGCTACACCTTC.

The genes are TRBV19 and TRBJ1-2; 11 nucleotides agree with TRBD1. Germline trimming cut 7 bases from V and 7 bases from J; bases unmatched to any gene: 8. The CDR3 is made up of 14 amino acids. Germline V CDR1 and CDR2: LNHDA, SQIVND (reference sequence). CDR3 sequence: CASTRDRGSGGYTF. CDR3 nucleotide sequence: TGTGCCAGTACCAGGGACAGGGGGAGTGGTGGCTACACCTTC. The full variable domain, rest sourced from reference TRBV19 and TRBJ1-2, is DGGITQSPKYLFRKEGQNVTLSCEQNLNHDAMYWYRQDPGQGLRLIYYSQIVNDFQKGDIAEGYSVSREKKESFPLTVTSAQKNPTAFYLCASTRDRGSGGYTFGSGTRLTVV.

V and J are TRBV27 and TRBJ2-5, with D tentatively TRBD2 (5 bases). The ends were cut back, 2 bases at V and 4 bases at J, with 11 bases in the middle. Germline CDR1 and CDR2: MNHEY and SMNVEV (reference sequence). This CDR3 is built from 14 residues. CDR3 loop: CASSLMAGGETQYF. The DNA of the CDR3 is TGTGCCAGCAGTTTAATGGCAGGAGGAGAGACCCAGTACTTC.

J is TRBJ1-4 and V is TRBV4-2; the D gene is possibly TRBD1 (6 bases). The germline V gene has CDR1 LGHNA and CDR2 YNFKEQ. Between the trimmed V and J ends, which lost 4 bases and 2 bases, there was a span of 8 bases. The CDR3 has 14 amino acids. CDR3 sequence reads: CASSRGRTNEKLFF. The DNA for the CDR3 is TGTGCCAGCAGCCGGGGGCGGACTAATGAAAAACTGTTTTTT.

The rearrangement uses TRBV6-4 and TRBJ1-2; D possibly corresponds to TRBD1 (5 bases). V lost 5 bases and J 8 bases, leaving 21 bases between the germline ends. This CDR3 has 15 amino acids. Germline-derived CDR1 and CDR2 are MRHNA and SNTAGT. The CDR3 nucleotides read TGTGCCAGCAGTCCGACGGGGGGTTCCCTATCCGGCTACACCTTC. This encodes CASSPTGGSLSGYTF.

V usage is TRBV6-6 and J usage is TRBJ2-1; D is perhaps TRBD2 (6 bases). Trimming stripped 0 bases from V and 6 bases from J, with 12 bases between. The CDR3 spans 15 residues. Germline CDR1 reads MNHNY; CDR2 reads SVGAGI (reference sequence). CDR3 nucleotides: TGTGCCAGCAGTTACTCGACGGCGGGGATCAATGAGCAGTTCTTC. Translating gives CASSYSTAGINEQFF.

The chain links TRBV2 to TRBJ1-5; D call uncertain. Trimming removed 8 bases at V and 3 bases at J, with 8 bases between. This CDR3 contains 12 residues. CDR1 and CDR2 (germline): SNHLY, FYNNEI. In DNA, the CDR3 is TGTGCCAGCGGAGAGCTCAATCAGCCCCAGCATTTT. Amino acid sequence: CASGELNQPQHF. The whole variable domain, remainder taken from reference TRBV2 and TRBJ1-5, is EPEVTQTPSHQVTQMGQEVILRCVPISNHLYFYWYRQILGQKVEFLVSFYNNEISEKSEIFDDQFSVERPDGSNFTLKIRSTKLEDSAMYFCASGELNQPQHFGDGTRLSIL.

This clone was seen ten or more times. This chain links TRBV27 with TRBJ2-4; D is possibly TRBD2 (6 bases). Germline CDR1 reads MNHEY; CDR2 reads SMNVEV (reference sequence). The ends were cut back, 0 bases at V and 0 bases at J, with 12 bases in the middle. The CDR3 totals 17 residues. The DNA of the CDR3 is TGTGCCAGCAGTTTATCTAGCGGTCTTCTAGCCAAAAACATTCAGTACTTC. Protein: CASSLSSGLLAKNIQYF.

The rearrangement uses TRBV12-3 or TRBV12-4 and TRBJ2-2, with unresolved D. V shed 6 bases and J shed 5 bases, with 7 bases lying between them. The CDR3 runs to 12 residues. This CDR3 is CASSSRTGELFF. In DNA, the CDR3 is TGTGCCAGCAGCTCCAGGACCGGGGAGCTGTTTTTT.

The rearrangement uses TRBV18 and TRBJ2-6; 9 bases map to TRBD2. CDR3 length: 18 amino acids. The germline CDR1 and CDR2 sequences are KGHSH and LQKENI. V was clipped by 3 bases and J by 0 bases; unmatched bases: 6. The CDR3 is CASSPEAGGPSGANVLTF. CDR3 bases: TGTGCCAGCTCACCCGAAGCGGGGGGACCCTCTGGGGCCAACGTCCTGACTTTC. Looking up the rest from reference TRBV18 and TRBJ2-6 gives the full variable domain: NAGVMQNPRHLVRRRGQEARLRCSPMKGHSHVYWYRQLPEEGLKFMVYLQKENIIDESGMPKERFSAEFPKEGPSILRIQQVVRGDSAAYFCASSPEAGGPSGANVLTFGAGSRLTVL.

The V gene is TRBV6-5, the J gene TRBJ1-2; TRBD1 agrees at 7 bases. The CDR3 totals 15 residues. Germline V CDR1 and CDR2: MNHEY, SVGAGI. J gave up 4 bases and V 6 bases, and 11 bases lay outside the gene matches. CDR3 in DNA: TGTGCCAGCAGGCCGGATAGGGGGCGAGGCTATGGCTACACCTTC. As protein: CASRPDRGRGYGYTF.

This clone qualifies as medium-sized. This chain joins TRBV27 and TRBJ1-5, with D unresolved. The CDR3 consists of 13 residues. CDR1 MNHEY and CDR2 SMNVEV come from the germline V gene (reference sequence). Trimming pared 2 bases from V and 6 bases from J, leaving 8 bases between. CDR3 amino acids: CASSLGPSQPQHF. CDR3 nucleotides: TGTGCCAGCAGTTTAGGCCCCAGTCAGCCCCAGCATTTT.

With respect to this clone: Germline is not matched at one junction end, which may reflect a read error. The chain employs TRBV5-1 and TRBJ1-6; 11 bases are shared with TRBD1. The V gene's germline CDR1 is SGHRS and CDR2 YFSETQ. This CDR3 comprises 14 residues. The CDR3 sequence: CASRLGQGESPLHF. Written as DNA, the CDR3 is TGCGCCAGCAGGTTGGGACAGGGGGAATCACCCCTCCACTTT.

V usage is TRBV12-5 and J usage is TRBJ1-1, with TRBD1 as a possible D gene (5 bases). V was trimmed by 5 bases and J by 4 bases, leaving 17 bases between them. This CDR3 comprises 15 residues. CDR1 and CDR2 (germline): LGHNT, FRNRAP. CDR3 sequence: CASGLEGGVGTEAFF. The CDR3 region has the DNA TGTGCTAGTGGTCTTGAGGGAGGGGTTGGCACTGAAGCTTTCTTT.

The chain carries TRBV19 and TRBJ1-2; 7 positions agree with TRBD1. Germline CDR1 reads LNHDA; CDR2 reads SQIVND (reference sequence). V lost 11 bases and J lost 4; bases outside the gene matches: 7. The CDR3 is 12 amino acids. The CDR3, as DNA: TGTGCCCTAGGGGGCATAGGCTATGGCTACACCTTC. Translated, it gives CALGGIGYGYTF.

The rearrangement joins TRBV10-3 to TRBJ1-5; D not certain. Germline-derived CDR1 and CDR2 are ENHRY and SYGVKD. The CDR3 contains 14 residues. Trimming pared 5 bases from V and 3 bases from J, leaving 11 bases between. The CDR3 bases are TGTGCCATCAGTTACAGCAATATCAATCAGCCCCAGCATTTT. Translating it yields CAISYSNINQPQHF.

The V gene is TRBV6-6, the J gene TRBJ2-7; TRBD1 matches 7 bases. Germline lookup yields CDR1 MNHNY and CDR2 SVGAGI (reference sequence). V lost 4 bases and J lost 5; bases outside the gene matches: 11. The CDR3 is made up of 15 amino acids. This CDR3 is CASSSPDRDGHEQYF. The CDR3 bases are TGTGCCAGCAGTTCACCTGACAGGGATGGGCACGAGCAGTACTTC.

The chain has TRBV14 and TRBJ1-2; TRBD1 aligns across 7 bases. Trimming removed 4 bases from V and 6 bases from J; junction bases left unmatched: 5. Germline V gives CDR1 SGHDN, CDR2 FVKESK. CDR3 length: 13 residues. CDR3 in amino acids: CASSPRQGHGYTF. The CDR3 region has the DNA TGTGCCAGCAGCCCCCGACAGGGACATGGCTACACCTTC.

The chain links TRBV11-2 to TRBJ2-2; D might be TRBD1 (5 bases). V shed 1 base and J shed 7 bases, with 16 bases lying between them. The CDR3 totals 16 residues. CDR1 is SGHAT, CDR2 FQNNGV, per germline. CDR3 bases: TGTGCCAGCAGCTTAGGCTCCCCAATAGGGGTCGGGGAGCTGTTTTTT. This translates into CASSLGSPIGVGELFF.

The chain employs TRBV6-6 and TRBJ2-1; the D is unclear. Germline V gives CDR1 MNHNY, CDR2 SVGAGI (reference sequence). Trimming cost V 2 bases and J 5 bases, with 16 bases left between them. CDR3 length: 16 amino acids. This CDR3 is CASSYRLTEPNNEQFF. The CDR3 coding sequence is TGTGCCAGCAGTTACCGACTGACGGAACCTAACAATGAGCAGTTCTTC.

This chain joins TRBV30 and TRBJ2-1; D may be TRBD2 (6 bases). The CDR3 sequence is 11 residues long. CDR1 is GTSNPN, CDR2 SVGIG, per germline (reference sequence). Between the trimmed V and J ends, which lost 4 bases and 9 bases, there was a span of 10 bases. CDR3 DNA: TGTGCCTGGACTCGGGGGACTGAGCAGTTCTTC. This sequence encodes CAWTRGTEQFF.

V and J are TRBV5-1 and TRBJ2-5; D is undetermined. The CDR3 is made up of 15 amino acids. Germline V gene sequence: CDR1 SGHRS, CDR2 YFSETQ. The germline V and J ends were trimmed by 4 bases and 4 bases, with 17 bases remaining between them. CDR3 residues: CASSTSTYAIETQYF. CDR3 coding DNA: TGCGCCAGCAGCACCTCGACATATGCGATAGAGACCCAGTACTTC.

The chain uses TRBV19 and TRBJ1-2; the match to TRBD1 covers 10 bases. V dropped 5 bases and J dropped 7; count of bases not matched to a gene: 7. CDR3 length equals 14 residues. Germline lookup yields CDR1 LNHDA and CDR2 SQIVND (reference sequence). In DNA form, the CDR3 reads TGTGCCAGTAGTCTCGGGACAGGGGAAAGTGGCTACACCTTC. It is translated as CASSLGTGESGYTF.